This entry is about one T cell receptor (beta chain). This sample was included in a study of blood T cell repertoires in COVID-19. Turning to the study itself: From the United States, Italy and Spain came samples of acute and convalescent COVID-19. From T cells, B-cell-depleted T cells, or PBMCs came the material, which was cDNA or gDNA.

Authors' data handling: Estimation of nucleated cell counts relied on the amplification of reference gene primers. Profiled with immunoSEQ multiplex PCR; TCRdb holds only in-frame clones, not every one. V, J and clone size reflect that table, while D and trimming were determined from the DNA. The sample lists about 120,000 clones; approximately 92% were seen once. The CDR3 consists of 18 residues. The V and J ends lost 5 bases and 8 bases, in that order; junction bases with no gene match: 16. Germline lookup yields CDR1 SEHNR and CDR2 FQNEAQ (reference sequence). Sequencing input: peripheral blood. This chain joins TRBV7-9 and TRBJ2-1; 12 nucleotides line up with TRBD2. This sequence originates from a man between 65 and 79 years old with active or convalescent COVID-19. Written as DNA, the CDR3 is TGTGCCAGCAGCCGCCAAGGGGGGGGTGCTAGCGGGAGGGATGAGCAGTTCTTC. Its protein is CASSRQGGGASGRDEQFF.